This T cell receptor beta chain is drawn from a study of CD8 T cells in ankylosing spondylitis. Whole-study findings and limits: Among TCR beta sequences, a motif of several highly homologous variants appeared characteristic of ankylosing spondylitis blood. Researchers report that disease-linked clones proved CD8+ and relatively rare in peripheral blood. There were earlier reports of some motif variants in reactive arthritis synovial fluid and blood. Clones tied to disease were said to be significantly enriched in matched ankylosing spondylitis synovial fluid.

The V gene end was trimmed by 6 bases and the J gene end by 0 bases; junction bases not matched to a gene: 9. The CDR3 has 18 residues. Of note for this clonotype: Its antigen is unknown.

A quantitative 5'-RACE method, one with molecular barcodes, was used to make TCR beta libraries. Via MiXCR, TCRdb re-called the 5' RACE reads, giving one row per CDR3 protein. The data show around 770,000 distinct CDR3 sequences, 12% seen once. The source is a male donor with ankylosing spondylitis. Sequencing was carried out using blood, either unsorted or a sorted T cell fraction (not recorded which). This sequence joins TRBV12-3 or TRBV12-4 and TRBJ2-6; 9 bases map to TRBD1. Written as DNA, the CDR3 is TGTGCCAGCAGGAGAATGGGACAGGGCTTCTCTGGGGCCAACGTCCTGACTTTC. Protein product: CASRRMGQGFSGANVLTF.